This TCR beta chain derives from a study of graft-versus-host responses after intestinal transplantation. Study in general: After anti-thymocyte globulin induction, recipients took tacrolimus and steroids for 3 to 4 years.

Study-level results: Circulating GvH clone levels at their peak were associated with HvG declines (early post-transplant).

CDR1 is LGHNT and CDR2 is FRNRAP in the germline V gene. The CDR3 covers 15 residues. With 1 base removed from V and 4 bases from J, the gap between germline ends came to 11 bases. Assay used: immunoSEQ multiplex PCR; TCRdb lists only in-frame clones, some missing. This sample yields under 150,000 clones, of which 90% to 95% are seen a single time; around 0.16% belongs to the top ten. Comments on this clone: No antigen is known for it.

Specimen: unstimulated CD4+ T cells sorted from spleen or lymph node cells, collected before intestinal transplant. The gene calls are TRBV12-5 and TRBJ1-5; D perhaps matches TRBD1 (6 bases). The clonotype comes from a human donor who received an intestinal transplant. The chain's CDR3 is CASGLEQGGNQPQHF. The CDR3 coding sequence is TGTGCTAGTGGTTTGGAACAGGGAGGTAATCAGCCCCAGCATTTT.